This TCR beta chain is drawn from a study of cytomegalovirus exposure and HLA in healthy donors (dated by TCRdb to the late 2010s). Broadly, across the study: An earlier analysis of several hundred of the donors reported under 300 Gb of sequence data and 117 million unique TCR beta sequences obtained from some 170 million T cells. Five DR-DQ haplotypes were treated as single units for association and clustering because of strong linkage in the cohort. The aim of the study was to test whether cataloging public T cell receptors could identify signatures of past pathogen exposure. Donor age, sex, ethnicity and CMV serostatus were compiled alongside the repertoire data. An earlier analysis of roughly 600 of the donors used high-throughput TCR beta sequencing to judge whether each TCR beta V gene segment behaved as functional or pseudogenic. A later genetic analysis used genome-wide SNP genotypes for about 55% of the 666 donors, treating that subset as a discovery cohort. The study combined high-throughput TCR immunosequencing, statistical association of individual TCRs with disease status, and machine learning to predict cytomegalovirus infection status. The study profiled the T cell repertoires of 666 subjects by immunosequencing and related them to cytomegalovirus serostatus. Along with the approximately 700-subject first cohort, a separate validation cohort of more than 90 different subjects was used. Of the approximately 400 genotyped donors, 81% were placed in the genetic ancestry cluster associated with self-reported Caucasian donors. Rather than drawing on any new phenotypic data, the later analysis identified candidate immune exposures from TCR beta sequences and the way those sequences occurred across donors. Typing coverage differed by locus: A, B, C, DRB1 and DQB1 were typed in roughly 620-630 donors, DQA1 in about 500, DPA1 in some 600, and DPB1 in approximately 450. HLA typing included class I and class II loci at four-digit resolution. Every repertoire in the discovery cohort had been generated on one and the same sequencing platform. Across under 500 genotyped donors of the cohort, an average of about 240,000 unique TCR beta nucleotide sequences per donor were sequenced, and 15% to 20% of those sequences were non-productive. In a later analysis, previously published TCR beta repertoires from 670 or so donors were re-analyzed and high-resolution HLA genotyping was added so that TCR occurrence patterns could be studied. An early release covering just under 650 HLA-typed donors comprised 300 to 350 gigabases of sequencing data and around 80 million unique TCR sequences.

On this clone itself: Its recognized antigen is unknown. No base quality values were provided; no much bigger clone lies one nucleotide off.

The study at large found these results: Because HLA typing was unavailable for some donors at each locus, only the typed subset was used in association tests. In a later genetic analysis, fewer N-insertions in productive TCRs were reported among donors in an Asian-associated ancestry cluster than the 666-donor mean. Specific HLA alleles were associated with more than 15,000 TCR beta sequences at a false discovery rate of 0.05 in a later analysis. Compared with equally common non-associated chains, HLA-associated TCR beta chains in a later analysis were more clonally expanded and had lower generation probabilities. The authors suggested that the approach could potentially be extended to other disease states and immunological phenotypes. A cluster of highly shared sequence variants was judged likely to be a technical artifact of the sequencing pipeline. In an earlier analysis of roughly 560 of the donors, most TCR beta V segments were observed in productive rearrangements about 90% or about 30% of the time, broadly matching IMGT annotations. Most CMV-associated TCR beta chains appeared to be HLA-restricted in a later analysis, and the HLA associations seemed to be driven largely by CMV exposure. Strong co-occurrence of HLA alleles, especially DR and DQ, made assigning TCR associations to individual alleles difficult. Cytomegalovirus status was reported to be diagnosed by the classifier with high specificity and sensitivity in both the original and validation cohorts. A further reported finding was that TCR beta sequences accurately predicted the HLA-A and HLA-B alleles for most subjects in the first cohort. The presence/absence analyses assumed that sequencing depth was roughly uniform across donors, and that assumption may not be true. A later analysis reported that several top co-occurrence clusters appeared linked to parvovirus B19, influenza, CMV and Epstein-Barr virus. Because the 87-base-pair reads could not distinguish some IMGT-functional V segments, including TRBV6-2 and TRBV6-3, those segments were excluded. A later analysis found that TCR association rates varied across HLA loci, with DRB1 alleles showing the most associated TCRs and HLA-C alleles the fewest. The study listed around 160 TCR beta chains as associated with cytomegalovirus. While some public TCRs were present in many individuals, most TCR sequences turned up only very rarely across donors. Three of the identified cytomegalovirus-associated TCR beta chains were confirmed in vitro to be specific for cytomegalovirus antigens. The earlier analysis of approximately 540 of the donors excluded 15 to 20 rarely observed V segments, including chromosome 9 orphons, because counts were too low. In this cohort, only TCR beta chains were sequenced, and detectable features were limited by the absence of alpha or paired-chain data. Linkage disequilibrium might explain the correlated functional status among segregating V segments, but an unknown experimental factor could not be ruled out. The only immune exposure information available for the cohort was CMV serostatus. An association between a missense DCLRE1C variant and V-gene and J-gene trimming of TCR beta chains was found in a later genetic analysis and replicated in an independent cohort.

CDR1 and CDR2, looked up from the germline V gene, are SGHAT and FQNNGV. Counted from cysteine to phenylalanine, this CDR3 has 14 amino acids. Of all the DNA, just the CDR3 is kept, 42 bases in frame from base 1. V has 5 bases trimmed and J has 3 bases trimmed; junction bases matching no gene number 2. In total, 500 to 700 healthy bone marrow donors made up the cohort. Cohort members were all nominally healthy when sampled, although unrecorded immune exposures were likely present. The donor tested CMV seropositive and was one of the 289 seropositive cohort members. Each donor provided a peripheral blood sample, and peripheral blood mononuclear cells were used for TCR beta sequencing. Genomic DNA extraction from the blood cell samples was performed with the Qiagen DNeasy Blood Extraction Kit. The protocol used for the library was the immunoSEQ multiplex PCR assay. A mixture of 60 forward primers for TCR Vbeta segments and 13 reverse primers for TCR Jbeta segments was used in the multiplex PCR. The CDR3 region of rearranged TCR beta genes was amplified from genomic DNA with a multiplex PCR assay. The amplified TCR beta libraries were sequenced on the Illumina HiSeq System as 87-base-pair reads. The paper's processing steps were these. Across the 666 repertoires, a later analysis counted roughly 84 million unique TCR beta chains, roughly 11 million of which were shared by at least two donors. To remove PCR and sequencing errors, raw reads were error-corrected and collapsed into unique sequences using a nearest-neighbor algorithm that merged closely related sequences. Alignment of CDR3 sequences to IMGT reference sequences was used to assign V, D and J gene segments. For a sequence to be retained, at least a six-nucleotide match to both a V gene segment and a J gene segment was required. Rearrangements were called productive when the CDR3 lacked stop codons and stayed in frame with V and J; all others were non-productive. CDR3 was defined by IMGT convention, running from the second conserved V-encoded cysteine to the conserved J-encoded phenylalanine. In an earlier analysis of 587 of the donors, sequences lacking an unambiguous match to a single V gene segment were excluded. An earlier analysis of fewer than 750 of the donors classified V segments as functional when productive rearrangements were above 56.7% and as segregating when the standard deviation between donors was above 5%. To diagnose cytomegalovirus status from the catalog of TCR beta chain sequences, a statistical classification framework was built. A later analysis assigned V and J genes by comparing TCR nucleotide sequences with IMGT/GENE-DB human TR gene sequences. In a later analysis, CDR3 sequences and most-parsimonious VDJ recombination scenarios were assigned using the TCRdist pipeline. In a later analysis, each TCR beta chain was defined by its CDR3 amino acid sequence together with its V-gene family, and reads without a unique V-gene family were excluded. As a way to deal with suspected cross-contamination and a sequencing artifact, a later analysis dropped over 550 nucleotide sequences that were highly shared and had low generation probability. In a later analysis, a clonal expansion index was calculated for each public chain from normalized within-repertoire ranks of inferred template counts. In a later analysis, generation probabilities were computed using a VDJ recombination model fitted to out-of-frame rearrangements, and the results were checked against IGoR. Hypergeometric tests were used in a later analysis to score TCR-TCR, TCR-HLA and TCR-CMV co-occurrence, with a repertoire-size bias correction applied to the TCR pairs. In a later analysis, false discovery rates were estimated by permuting HLA or CMV assignments 20 times. In a later analysis, co-occurring TCRs were grouped using DBSCAN, and TCRdist sequence similarity was added for clustering within HLA-allele-positive subsets. Repertoires with fewer than 30,000 or more than 120,000 public chains, plus five repertoires with anomalous nucleotide sharing, were excluded from co-occurrence clustering. TCRdb retrieved this table from immuneACCESS and kept in-frame rearrangements only. Not all clones are present; in checked studies, unresolved V genes account for under half, and no reason is known for the remainder. V, J and clone size were drawn from that table, and D and trimming were deduced from the DNA. The sample profile shows just over 150,000 clones; 84% of them were found once. Approximately 6.5% of the sample is taken by the ten largest.

The chain is assembled from TRBV11-2 and TRBJ1-2, with 11 bases aligning to TRBD1. Sequencing was performed on PBMCs. The receptor's source is a man between 50 and 59 years old in good health and CMV-seropositive. The CDR3 loop reads CASSPGQGDYGYTF. In nucleotide form, the sequence is TGTGCCAGCAGCCCGGGACAGGGGGACTATGGCTACACCTTC.